The T cell receptor beta chain under discussion was sequenced for a study of blood T cell repertoires in COVID-19. On the study more broadly: PBMCs, B-cell-depleted T cells, or T cells were the source of the cDNA or gDNA that made up the material.

Study processing details: Quantification of nucleated cells was approximated via reference gene primer amplification. The data were produced by immunoSEQ multiplex PCR, yet TCRdb's version contains in-frame clones alone and is incomplete. That table supplies the V and J calls and clone size; D and trimming were determined from the DNA. The table records fewer than 250,000 clones, around 90% of them present only once. Trimming left V 4 bases short and J 5 bases short, with 14 bases between. Looked up from germline, CDR1 is MGHDK and CDR2 is SYGVNS. This CDR3 has 14 residues. The receptor comes from a human donor in a cohort sampled during active COVID-19. The V call is TRBV25-1, the J call TRBJ1-1; a weak D match, TRBD1 (5 bases). Specimen: peripheral blood. CDR3 loop: CASSGGKGVTEAFF. The CDR3 DNA is TGTGCCAGCAGTGGAGGAAAAGGGGTTACTGAAGCTTTCTTT.